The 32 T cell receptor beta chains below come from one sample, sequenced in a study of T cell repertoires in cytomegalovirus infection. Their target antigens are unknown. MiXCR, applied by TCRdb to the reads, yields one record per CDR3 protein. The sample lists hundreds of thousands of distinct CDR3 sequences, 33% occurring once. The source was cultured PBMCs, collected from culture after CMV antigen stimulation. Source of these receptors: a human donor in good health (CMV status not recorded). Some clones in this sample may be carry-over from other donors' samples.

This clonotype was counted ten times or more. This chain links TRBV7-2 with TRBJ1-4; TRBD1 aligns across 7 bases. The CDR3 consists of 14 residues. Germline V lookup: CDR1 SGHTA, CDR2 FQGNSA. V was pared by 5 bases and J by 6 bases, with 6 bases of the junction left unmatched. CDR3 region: CASSRTGVDEKLFF. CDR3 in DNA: TGTGCCAGCAGCCGGACAGGAGTGGATGAAAAACTGTTTTTT.

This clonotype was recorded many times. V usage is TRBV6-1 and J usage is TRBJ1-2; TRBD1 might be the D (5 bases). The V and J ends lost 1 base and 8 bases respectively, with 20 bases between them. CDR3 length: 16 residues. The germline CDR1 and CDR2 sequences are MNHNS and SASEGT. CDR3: CASSEVQSTDIYGYTF. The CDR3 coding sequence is TGTGCCAGCAGTGAAGTTCAATCGACAGACATCTACGGCTACACCTTC.

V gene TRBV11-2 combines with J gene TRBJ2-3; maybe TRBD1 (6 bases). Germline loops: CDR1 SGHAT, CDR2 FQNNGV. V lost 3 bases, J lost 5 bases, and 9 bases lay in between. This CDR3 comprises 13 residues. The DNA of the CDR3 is TGTGCCAGCAGCTTTTACAGGGAAGATACGCAGTATTTT. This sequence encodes CASSFYREDTQYF.

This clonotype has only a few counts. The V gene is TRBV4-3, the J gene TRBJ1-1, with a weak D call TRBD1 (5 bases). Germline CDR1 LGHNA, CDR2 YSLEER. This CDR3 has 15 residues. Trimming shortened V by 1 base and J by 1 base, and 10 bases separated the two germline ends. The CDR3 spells CASSQAKDTNTEAFF. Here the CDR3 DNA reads TGCGCCAGCAGCCAAGCTAAGGACACGAACACTGAAGCTTTCTTT.

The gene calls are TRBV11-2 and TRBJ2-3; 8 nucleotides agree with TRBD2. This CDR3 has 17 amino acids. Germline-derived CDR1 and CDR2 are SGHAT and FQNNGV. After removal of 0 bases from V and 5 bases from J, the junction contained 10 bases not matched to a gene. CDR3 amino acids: CASSLEGGLAWGDTQYF. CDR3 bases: TGTGCCAGCAGCTTAGAAGGAGGACTAGCTTGGGGAGATACGCAGTATTTT.

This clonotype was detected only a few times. CDR3 loop: CASSRTGAGNYEQYF. The CDR3 nucleotides read TGTGCCAGCAGCCGGACTGGAGCTGGCAACTACGAGCAGTACTTC. The chain uses TRBV7-2 and TRBJ2-7, with D perhaps TRBD2 (5 bases). The length of the CDR3 is 15 residues. V lost 5 bases and J 3 bases, leaving 17 bases between the germline ends. The germline gives CDR1 SGHTA, CDR2 FQGNSA.

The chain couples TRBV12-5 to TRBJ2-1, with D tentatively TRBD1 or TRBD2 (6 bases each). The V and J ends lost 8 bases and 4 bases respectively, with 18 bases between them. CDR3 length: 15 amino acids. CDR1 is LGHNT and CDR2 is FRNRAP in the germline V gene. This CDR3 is CASSFNREAYNEQFF. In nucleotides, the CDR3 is TGTGCTAGTAGCTTTAACAGGGAGGCGTACAATGAGCAGTTCTTC.

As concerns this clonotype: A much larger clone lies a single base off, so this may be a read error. The CDR3 coding sequence is TGTGCCAGCGGCTTAGCATCAAGGGGGCTCTATGGCTACACCTTC. Translation: CASGLASRGLYGYTF. The gene calls are TRBV7-9 and TRBJ1-2, with 7 bases lining up with TRBD1. CDR1 SEHNR and CDR2 FQNEAQ come from the germline V gene (reference sequence). The CDR3 extends over 15 amino acids.

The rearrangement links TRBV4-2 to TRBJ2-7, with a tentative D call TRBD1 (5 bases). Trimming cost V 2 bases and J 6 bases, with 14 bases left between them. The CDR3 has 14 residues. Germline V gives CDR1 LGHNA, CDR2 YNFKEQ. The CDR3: CASSQPPGHSEQYF. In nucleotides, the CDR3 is TGTGCCAGCAGCCAACCACCAGGGCATAGCGAGCAGTACTTC.

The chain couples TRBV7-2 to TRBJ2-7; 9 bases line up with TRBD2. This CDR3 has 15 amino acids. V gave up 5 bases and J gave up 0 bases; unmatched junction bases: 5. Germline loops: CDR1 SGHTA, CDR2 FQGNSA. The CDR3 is CASSLRLAASYEQYF. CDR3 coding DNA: TGTGCCAGCAGCCTCCGACTAGCGGCCTCCTACGAGCAGTACTTC.

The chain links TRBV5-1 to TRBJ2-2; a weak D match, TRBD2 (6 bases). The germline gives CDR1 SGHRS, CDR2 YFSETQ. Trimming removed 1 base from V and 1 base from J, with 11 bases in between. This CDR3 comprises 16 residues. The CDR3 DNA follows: TGCGCCAGCAGCTTGAGCCCTAGCGAGAACACCGGGGAGCTGTTTTTT. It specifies CASSLSPSENTGELFF.

The CDR3 reads CASSQVRQGTDTQYF. In nucleotides, the CDR3 is TGCGCCAGCAGCCAAGTCCGCCAGGGCACAGATACGCAGTATTTT. The J gene is TRBJ2-3, the V gene TRBV4-1; D not certain. Per germline, CDR1 MGHRA and CDR2 YSYEKL. The CDR3 covers 15 residues. The V end was cut by 1 base, the J end by 1 base, with 9 bases between.

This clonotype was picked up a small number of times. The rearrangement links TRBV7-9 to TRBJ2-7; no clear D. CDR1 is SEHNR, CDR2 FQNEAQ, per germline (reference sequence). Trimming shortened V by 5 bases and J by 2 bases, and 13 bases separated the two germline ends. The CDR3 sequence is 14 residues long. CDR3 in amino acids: CASSPPPRPYEQYF. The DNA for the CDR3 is TGTGCCAGCAGCCCCCCGCCGAGACCCTACGAGCAGTACTTC.

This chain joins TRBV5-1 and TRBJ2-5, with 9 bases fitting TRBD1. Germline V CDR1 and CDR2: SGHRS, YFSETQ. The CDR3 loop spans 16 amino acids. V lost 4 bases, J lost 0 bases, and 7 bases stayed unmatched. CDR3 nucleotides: TGCGCCAGCAGCAGGGGGACAGGGCTGTACCAAGAGACCCAGTACTTC. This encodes CASSRGTGLYQETQYF.

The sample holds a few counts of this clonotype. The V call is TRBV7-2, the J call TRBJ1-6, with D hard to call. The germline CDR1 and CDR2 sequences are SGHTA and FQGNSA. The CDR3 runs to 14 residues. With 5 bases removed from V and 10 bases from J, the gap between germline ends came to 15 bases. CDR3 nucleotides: TGTGCCAGCAGCCCATTCGGGGTGGGGTCACCCCTCCACTTT. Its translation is CASSPFGVGSPLHF.

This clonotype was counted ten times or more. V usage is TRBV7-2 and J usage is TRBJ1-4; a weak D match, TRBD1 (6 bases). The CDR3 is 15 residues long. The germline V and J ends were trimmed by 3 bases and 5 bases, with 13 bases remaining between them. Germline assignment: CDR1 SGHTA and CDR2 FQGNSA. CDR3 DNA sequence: TGTGCCAGCAGCTTTTCCGCTAGGGGGAATGAAAAACTGTTTTTT. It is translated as CASSFSARGNEKLFF. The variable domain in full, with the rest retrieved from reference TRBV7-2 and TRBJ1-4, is GAGVSQSPSNKVTEKGKDVELRCDPISGHTALYWYRQSLGQGLEFLIYFQGNSAPDKSGLPSDRFSAERTGGSVSTLTIQRTQQEDSAVYLCASSFSARGNEKLFFGSGTQLSVL.

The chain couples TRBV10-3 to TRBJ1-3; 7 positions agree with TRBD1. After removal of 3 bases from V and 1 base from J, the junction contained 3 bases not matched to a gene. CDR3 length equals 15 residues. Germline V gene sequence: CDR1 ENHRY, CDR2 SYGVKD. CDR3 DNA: TGTGCCATCAGTGATTCGGGACAGTCTGGAAACACCATATATTTT. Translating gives CAISDSGQSGNTIYF.

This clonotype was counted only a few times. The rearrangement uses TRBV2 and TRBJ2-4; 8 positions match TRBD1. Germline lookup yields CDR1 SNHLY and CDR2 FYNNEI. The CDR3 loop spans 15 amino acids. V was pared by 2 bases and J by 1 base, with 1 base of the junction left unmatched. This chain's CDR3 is CASSEQGAAKNIQYF. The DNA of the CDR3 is TGTGCCAGCAGTGAACAGGGGGCCGCCAAAAACATTCAGTACTTC.

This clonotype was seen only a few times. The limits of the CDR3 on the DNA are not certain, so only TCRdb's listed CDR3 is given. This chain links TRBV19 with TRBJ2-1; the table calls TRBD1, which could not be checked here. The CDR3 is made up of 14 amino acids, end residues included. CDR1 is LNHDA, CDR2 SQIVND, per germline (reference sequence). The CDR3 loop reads CASSSGPTYNEQFF.

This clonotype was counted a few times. The CDR3 DNA reads as TGTGCCAGCAGCTATGGCGCCTCAGGGGGCCTCTACGAGCAGTACTTC. Translated, it gives CASSYGASGGLYEQYF. The chain carries TRBV7-2 and TRBJ2-7; 8 bases match TRBD1. The CDR3 totals 16 residues. Germline loops: CDR1 SGHTA, CDR2 FQGNSA. Trimming removed 4 bases from V and 3 bases from J; junction bases left unmatched: 11.

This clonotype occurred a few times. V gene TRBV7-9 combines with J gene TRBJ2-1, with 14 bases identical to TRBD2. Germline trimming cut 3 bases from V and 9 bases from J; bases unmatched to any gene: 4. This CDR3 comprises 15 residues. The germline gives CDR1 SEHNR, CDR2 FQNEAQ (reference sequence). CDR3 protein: CASSFPGLAGVEQFF. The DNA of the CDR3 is TGTGCCAGCAGCTTCCCGGGACTAGCGGGAGTTGAGCAGTTCTTC.

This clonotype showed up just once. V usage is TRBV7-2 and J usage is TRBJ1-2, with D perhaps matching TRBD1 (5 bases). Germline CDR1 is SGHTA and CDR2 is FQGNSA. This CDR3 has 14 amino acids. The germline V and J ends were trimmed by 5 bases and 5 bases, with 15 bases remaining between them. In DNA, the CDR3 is TGTGCCAGCAGCACCTCGGGGGGGGGTTATGGCTACACCTTC. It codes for CASSTSGGGYGYTF.

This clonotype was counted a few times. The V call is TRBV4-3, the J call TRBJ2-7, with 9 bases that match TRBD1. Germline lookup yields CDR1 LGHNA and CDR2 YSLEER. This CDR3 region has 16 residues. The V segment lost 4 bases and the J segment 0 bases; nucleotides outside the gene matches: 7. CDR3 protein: CASSPSTGGSSYEQYF. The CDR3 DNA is TGCGCCAGCAGCCCTTCAACAGGGGGCTCCTCCTACGAGCAGTACTTC.

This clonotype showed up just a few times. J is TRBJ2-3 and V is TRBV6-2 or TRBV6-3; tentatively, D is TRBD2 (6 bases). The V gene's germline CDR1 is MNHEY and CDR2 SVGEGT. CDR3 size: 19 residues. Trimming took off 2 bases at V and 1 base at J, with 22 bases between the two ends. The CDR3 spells CASSYREAGHPLGTDTQYF. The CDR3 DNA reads TGTGCCAGCAGTTACCGAGAAGCGGGCCACCCCCTGGGCACAGATACGCAGTATTTT.

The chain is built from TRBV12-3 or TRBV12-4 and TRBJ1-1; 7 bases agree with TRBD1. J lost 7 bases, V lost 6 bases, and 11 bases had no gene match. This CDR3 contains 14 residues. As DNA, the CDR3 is TGTGCCAGCAGGGCGACAGGGTCTATCGGTGAAGCTTTCTTT. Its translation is CASRATGSIGEAFF.

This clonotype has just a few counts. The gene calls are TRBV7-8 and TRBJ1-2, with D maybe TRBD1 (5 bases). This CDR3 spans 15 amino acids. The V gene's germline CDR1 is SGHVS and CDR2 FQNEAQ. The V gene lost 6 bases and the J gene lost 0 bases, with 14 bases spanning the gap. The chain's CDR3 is CASRGRGTANYGYTF. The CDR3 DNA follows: TGTGCCAGCAGGGGTCGGGGGACTGCTAACTATGGCTACACCTTC.

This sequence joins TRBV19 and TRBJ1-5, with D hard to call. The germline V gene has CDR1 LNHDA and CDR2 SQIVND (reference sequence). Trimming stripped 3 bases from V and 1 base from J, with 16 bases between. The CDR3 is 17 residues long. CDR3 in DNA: TGTGCCAGTAGTATCCCGCAGGCCCGTCTGAGCAATCAGCCCCAGCATTTT. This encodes CASSIPQARLSNQPQHF.

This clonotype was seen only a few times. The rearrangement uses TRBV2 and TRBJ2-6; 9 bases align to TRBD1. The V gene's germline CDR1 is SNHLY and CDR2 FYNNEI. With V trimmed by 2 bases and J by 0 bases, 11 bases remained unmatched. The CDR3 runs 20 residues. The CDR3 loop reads CASSERDRVLASSGANVLTF. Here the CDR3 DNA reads TGTGCCAGCAGTGAAAGGGACAGGGTGTTAGCCAGCTCTGGGGCCAACGTCCTGACTTTC.

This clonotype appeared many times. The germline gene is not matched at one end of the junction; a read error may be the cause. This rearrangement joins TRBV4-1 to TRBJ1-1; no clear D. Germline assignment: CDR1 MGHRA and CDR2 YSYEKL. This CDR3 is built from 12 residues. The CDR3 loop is CASSQVGTEAFF. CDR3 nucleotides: TGTGCCAGCAGCCAAGTTGGCACTGAAGCTTTCTTT.

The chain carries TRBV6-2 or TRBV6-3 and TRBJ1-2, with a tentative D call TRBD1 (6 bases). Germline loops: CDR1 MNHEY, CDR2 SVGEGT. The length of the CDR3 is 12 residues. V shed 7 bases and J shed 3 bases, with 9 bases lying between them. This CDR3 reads CASTAGDYGYTF. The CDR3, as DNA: TGTGCCAGCACGGCAGGGGACTATGGCTACACCTTC.

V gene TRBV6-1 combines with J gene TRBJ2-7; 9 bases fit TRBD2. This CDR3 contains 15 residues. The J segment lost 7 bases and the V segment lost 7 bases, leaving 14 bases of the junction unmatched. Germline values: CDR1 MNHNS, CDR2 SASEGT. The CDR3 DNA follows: TGTGCCAGCACCACAGGACTAGCGACGAGGAGGGAGCAGTACTTC. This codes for CASTTGLATRREQYF.

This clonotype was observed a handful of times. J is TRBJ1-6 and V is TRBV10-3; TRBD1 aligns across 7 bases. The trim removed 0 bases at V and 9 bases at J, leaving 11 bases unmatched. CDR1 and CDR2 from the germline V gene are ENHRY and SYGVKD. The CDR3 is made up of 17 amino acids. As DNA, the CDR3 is TGTGCCATCAGTGAGTCCTTAGGGACAGAGGCGACTTCACCCCTCCACTTT. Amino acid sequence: CAISESLGTEATSPLHF.